Sequencing of this T cell receptor beta chain was carried out in a study of cytomegalovirus exposure and HLA in healthy donors. PCR primers comprised 60 Vbeta and 13 Jbeta primers. Study processing details: Roughly 10 million shared chains were among the roughly 78 million unique TCR beta chains that a later analysis counted. TCRdb keeps only in-frame clones here, not all; method: immunoSEQ multiplex PCR. V and J calls plus clone size are reproduced from that table; the DNA served to infer D and trimming. The sample has about 170,000 clones, around 80% seen once. The CDR3 runs to 16 residues. The germline CDR1 and CDR2 sequences are SGHTA and FQGTGA. This clone occurred once. Its antigen is still unknown. At one end the junction does not follow the germline gene, possibly because of a read error. Study observations and caveats: Several of the most significant clusters appeared, in a later analysis, to be linked to common viral pathogens. Among the CMV-associated chains, a few were confirmed in vitro as specific for CMV antigens.

This clonotype was obtained from a woman aged 50 to 60 in good health and CMV-seropositive. This chain links TRBV7-3 with TRBJ1-4; D remains ambiguous. Material: PBMCs. The CDR3 nucleotides read TGTTCCAGCAGCTTACGAGGTCCCGCAACTAATGAAAAACTGTTTTTT. This gives the protein CSSSLRGPATNEKLFF.